This paragraph covers one TCR beta chain sequence. It has no known antigen specificity. Base qualities are not provided; no much larger clone lies one nucleotide away. Reading the germline V gene (reference sequence) gives CDR1 SSHAT and CDR2 FNYEAQ. V and J lose 1 base and 4 bases, and a span of 10 bases separates them. The CDR3 runs 15 residues from the cysteine to the phenylalanine. Only the CDR3 DNA is retained, 45 bases long and in frame from the first base. With the immunoSEQ assay, which is a bias-controlled multiplex PCR relying on V- and J-specific primers, TCR beta CDR3 regions were amplified from genomic DNA. In a second PCR step, a proprietary barcode and Illumina adapter sequences were attached to the CDR3 amplicons. An Illumina MiSeq instrument was used to sequence the CDR3 libraries. Per the authors' processing: Export and quality control were done with immunoSEQ Analyzer 3.0, while downstream analyses used R Bioconductor and Immunarch. Repertoire metrics were calculated using only productive rearrangements within the normalized downsampled data set. In the normalized cohort, clonotypes with more than 5 templates were defined as pathologically expanded. The Inverse Simpson Index was used to measure repertoire diversity. CMV-specificity analyses were carried out on the non-normalized data set to capture all clonotypes. TCRdb holds this immuneACCESS table with in-frame rearrangements only. Some clones are missing; in checked studies, unresolved V genes explain under half, and the rest has no known cause. That table gives V, J and clone size, and the DNA gave D and trimming. In all, the sample holds around 12,000 clones, and less than 95% of those were seen once. The ten largest clones add up to under 0.9% of the sample.

This sample stems from a study of T cell clonotyping in hematopoietic cell transplantation (dated by TCRdb to 2020 to 2023). With regard to the full study: A total of 135 blood samples were collected in the study from a few dozen consecutive transplant recipients and their related donors. Recruitment of patients ran from September 2015 to early 2017, and follow-up continued until late 2020 or until death. General study outcomes and caveats: Inverse Simpson Index values from donors and from recipients before transplant predicted broader TCR repertoire diversity after transplant. After transplant, TCR diversity in recipients dropped, and pathologically expanded clonotypes increased progressively from day 30 to day 180. Overlap with donor repertoires was found for only a small fraction of recipient repertoires, with over 95% found to appear de novo at the given depth. The sample size was limited, and because cells were not sorted, the contributions of CD4 and CD8 repertoires could not be separated.

Related transplant donors provided blood samples for TCR beta sequencing. Nuclei Lysis Solution was used to extract genomic DNA from fresh or cryopreserved unfractionated peripheral blood mononuclear cells. The sample was peripheral blood mononuclear cells. The sequence joins TRBV7-7 to TRBJ2-2; TRBD1 is possibly the D segment (6 matching bases). This clonotype was obtained from a woman between 45 and 60 years old in good health. Some clones in this sample may be carry-over from other donors' samples. The CDR3 region: CASSLGGRGTGELFF. The DNA reads TGTGCCAGCAGCTTAGGAGGCAGGGGCACCGGGGAGCTGTTTTTT.